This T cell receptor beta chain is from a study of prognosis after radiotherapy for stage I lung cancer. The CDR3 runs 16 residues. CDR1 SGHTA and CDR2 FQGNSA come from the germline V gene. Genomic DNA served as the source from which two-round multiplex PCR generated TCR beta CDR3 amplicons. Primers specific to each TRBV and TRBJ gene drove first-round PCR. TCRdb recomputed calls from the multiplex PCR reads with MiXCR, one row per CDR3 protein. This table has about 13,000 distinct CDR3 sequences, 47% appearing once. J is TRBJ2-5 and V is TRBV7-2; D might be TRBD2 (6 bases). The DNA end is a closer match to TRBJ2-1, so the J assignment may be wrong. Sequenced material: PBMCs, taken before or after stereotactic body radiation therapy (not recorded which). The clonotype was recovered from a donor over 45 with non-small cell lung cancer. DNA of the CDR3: TGTGCCAGCAGCTTAGGGCGGGATGGGTATAACAATGAGCAGTTCTTC. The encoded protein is CASSLGRDGYNNEQFF.